This T cell receptor beta chain is drawn from a study of T cells in Graves' hyperthyroidism and ophthalmopathy. Germline trimming cut 1 base from V and 6 bases from J; bases unmatched to any gene: 7. The CDR3 loop spans 15 amino acids. Germline V gene sequence: CDR1 SGHAT, CDR2 FQNNGV. From RNA transcripts, TCR beta CDR3 regions were amplified. A set of HTBI primers served as the primers for a first-round RT-PCR of the TCR CDR3. TCRdb re-called the multiplex PCR reads with MiXCR, one entry per CDR3 protein. Altogether about 500,000 distinct CDR3 sequences are present, 16% being singletons, with the ten largest covering 25% to 30%.

The source is a woman in her 30s with Graves' ophthalmopathy. This chain connects TRBV11-2 to TRBJ2-7, with 9 bases aligning to TRBD1. The sample consisted of blood. The CDR3 loop reads CASSLGGQGRGEQYF. The CDR3, as DNA: TGTGCCAGCAGCTTAGGCGGACAGGGGAGAGGCGAGCAGTACTTC.